These T cell receptor beta chains were read from a single sample in a study of blood T cell repertoires in COVID-19. The data were produced by immunoSEQ multiplex PCR, yet TCRdb's version contains in-frame clones alone and is incomplete. This repertoire shows 160,000 or so clones, 70% to 90% found once; its top ten account for 1% to 1.2%. Sequencing was performed on peripheral blood. Every receptor here comes from a man aged 35 to 55 with acute or convalescent COVID-19. CDR3s include the opening cysteine and the closing phenylalanine or tryptophan. A D gene is named only where the DNA matches it firmly. The size of a clone is reported for some rows only, either as once, few or many, or as a class for expanded clones.

V: TRBV5-1; size: .; D: TRBD1; J: TRBJ1-2; DNA: TGCGCCAGCAGCTTAGAACCGGACAGGTATTCGGTGTATGGCTACACCTTC; CDR3: CASSLEPDRYSVYGYTF
V: TRBV6-5; size: .; D: .; J: TRBJ1-1; DNA: TGTGCCAGCAGTTACTCGAACGGTGTCACTGAAGCTTTCTTT; CDR3: CASSYSNGVTEAFF
V: TRBV18; size: .; D: .; J: TRBJ1-1; DNA: TGTGCCAGCTCATTCTCTTCTAACACTGAAGCTTTCTTT; CDR3: CASSFSSNTEAFF
V: TRBV9; size: few; D: .; J: TRBJ2-7; DNA: TGTGCCAGCAGCGTAGAGGGGGACCCCTCCTACGAGCAGTACTTC; CDR3: CASSVEGDPSYEQYF
V: TRBV7-2; size: .; D: .; J: TRBJ2-3; DNA: TGTGCCAGCAAGACAGCTTATAGCACAGATACGCAGTATTTT; CDR3: CASKTAYSTDTQYF
V: TRBV9; size: .; D: .; J: TRBJ1-4; DNA: TGTGCCAGCAGCGGGTCAGGGGTAAATGAAAAACTGTTTTTT; CDR3: CASSGSGVNEKLFF
V: TRBV3-1/TRBV3-2; size: .; D: .; J: TRBJ2-1; DNA: TGTGCCAGCAGCCAAGACAGCTCCTACAATGAGCAGTTCTTC; CDR3: CASSQDSSYNEQFF
V: TRBV2; size: .; D: TRBD1; J: TRBJ1-2; DNA: TGTGCCAGCAGTGGGGGACAGGCTTACTATGGCTACACCTTC; CDR3: CASSGGQAYYGYTF
V: TRBV2; size: .; D: .; J: TRBJ2-7; DNA: TGTGCCAGCAGGTTACAGGGCGAGAGCTCCTACGAGCAGTACTTC; CDR3: CASRLQGESSYEQYF
V: TRBV10-2; size: .; D: .; J: TRBJ1-1; DNA: TGCGCCAGCAGTCAGGGGATTGAAGCTTTCTTT; CDR3: CASSQGIEAFF
V: TRBV5-1; size: .; D: .; J: TRBJ2-3; DNA: TGCGCCAGCAGCTTGGTCCCGTCGGTAGGCACAGATACGCAGTATTTT; CDR3: CASSLVPSVGTDTQYF
V: TRBV2; size: once; D: .; J: TRBJ2-1; DNA: TGTGCCAGCGCAAGACAGACTGAGCAGTTCTTC; CDR3: CASARQTEQFF
V: TRBV5-5; size: .; D: .; J: TRBJ2-3; DNA: TGTGCCAGCAGCTTGGGCAGGAGATGGGAGACAGATACGCAGTATTTT; CDR3: CASSLGRRWETDTQYF
V: TRBV21-1; size: .; D: .; J: TRBJ1-2; DNA: TGTGCCAGCACCAGGACAGGGGTTTGTGGCTACACCTTC; CDR3: CASTRTGVCGYTF
V: TRBV7-9; size: .; D: TRBD1; J: TRBJ2-1; DNA: TGTGCCAGCAGCTTAGAGGGGGCCAAGAATGAGCAGTTCTTC; CDR3: CASSLEGAKNEQFF
V: TRBV4-2; size: .; D: TRBD1; J: TRBJ1-5; DNA: TGTGCCAGCAGCGATCCGGGACAGGGGGCGCGTGGTGGCAATCAGCCCCAGCATTTT; CDR3: CASSDPGQGARGGNQPQHF
V: TRBV11-2; size: few; D: .; J: TRBJ1-2; DNA: TGTGCCAGCAGCTTAGAAGGGGTTGGCTACACCTTC; CDR3: CASSLEGVGYTF
V: TRBV27; size: .; D: .; J: TRBJ2-7; DNA: TGTGCCAGCAGTTTACACTCAGGGGATGTCTACGAGCAGTACTTC; CDR3: CASSLHSGDVYEQYF
V: TRBV29-1; size: few; D: TRBD1; J: TRBJ1-1; DNA: TGCAGCGGACACCGGGACAGGAACACTGAAGCTTTCTTT; CDR3: CSGHRDRNTEAFF
V: TRBV2; size: .; D: .; J: TRBJ1-1; DNA: TGTGCCAGCAGGGCTGGACATGGGGCGCTTAACACTGAAGCTTTCTTT; CDR3: CASRAGHGALNTEAFF
V: TRBV19; size: .; D: TRBD1; J: TRBJ1-2; DNA: TGTGCCAGTAGGACCGGGACAGTACGTACAAACTATGGCTACACCTTC; CDR3: CASRTGTVRTNYGYTF
V: TRBV5-8; size: .; D: .; J: TRBJ2-1; DNA: TGTGCCAGCAGCTTGAGTCCGTTCGGTCTCTTC; CDR3: CASSLSPFGLF
V: TRBV16; size: .; D: .; J: TRBJ1-4; DNA: TGTGCCAGCAGCCAAATCGGGGACACATCGGAATTACGGTTTTTT; CDR3: CASSQIGDTSELRFF
V: TRBV7-8; size: .; D: .; J: TRBJ2-3; DNA: TGTGCCAGCAGCCCCATCGGGGCGGGGAGCACAGATACGCAGTATTTT; CDR3: CASSPIGAGSTDTQYF
V: TRBV5-6; size: .; D: TRBD2; J: TRBJ2-1; DNA: TGTGCCAGCAGCTTGCGCGGGGGGGCTTATAATGAGCAGTTCTTC; CDR3: CASSLRGGAYNEQFF
V: TRBV3-1/TRBV3-2; size: .; D: TRBD2; J: TRBJ2-5; DNA: TGTGCCAGCAGCCATCCGCCGGGTAGCGGGGTAGAGACCCAGTACTTC; CDR3: CASSHPPGSGVETQYF
V: TRBV10-2; size: .; D: .; J: TRBJ1-2; DNA: TGCGCCAGTCGAGTGACAGCTAACTATGGCTACACCTTC; CDR3: CASRVTANYGYTF
V: TRBV2; size: .; D: .; J: TRBJ2-2; DNA: TGTGCCAGCACGAGCGGCTTGCTCACCGGGGAGCTGTTTTTT; CDR3: CASTSGLLTGELFF